The 18 T cell receptor beta chains given below trace back to one sample, sequenced in a study of blood T cells in healthy people across ages. Sample-barcoded 5' priming and a J-beta primer mix drove a second PCR of about 6 to 12 cycles. TCRdb re-called the 5' RACE reads through MiXCR, storing one row per CDR3 protein. The table includes about 600,000 distinct CDR3 sequences, around 48% detected once. Sequenced sample: blood. These receptors came from an elderly man in good health.

V usage is TRBV29-1 and J usage is TRBJ2-7, with 8 bases matching TRBD1. Germline CDR1 SQVTM, CDR2 ANQGSEA. This CDR3 is built from 13 residues. The trim removed 6 bases at V and 3 bases at J, leaving 7 bases unmatched. CDR3 residues: CSVEGQAHYEQYF. Here the CDR3 DNA reads TGCAGCGTCGAGGGACAGGCACACTACGAGCAGTACTTC.

This chain connects TRBV10-3 to TRBJ2-3, with unresolved D. V was shortened by 3 bases and J by 0 bases, with 10 bases between the two germline ends. This CDR3 contains 15 residues. CDR1 ENHRY and CDR2 SYGVKD come from the germline V gene. CDR3 nucleotides: TGTGCCATCAGTGACCAGGTCCCTAGCACAGATACGCAGTATTTT. Protein: CAISDQVPSTDTQYF.

This clonotype was observed at least ten times. The chain is built from TRBV6-5 and TRBJ1-2; D is ambiguous. The CDR3 covers 13 residues. Trimming left V 0 bases short and J 5 bases short, with 7 bases between. Germline-derived CDR1 and CDR2 are MNHEY and SVGAGI. CDR3 in DNA: TGTGCCAGCAGTTACTCGAGGTTATATGGCTACACCTTC. Amino acids: CASSYSRLYGYTF.

The V gene is TRBV20-1, the J gene TRBJ2-3; D remains ambiguous. V was cut by 1 base and J by 4 bases, with 6 bases left in between. Germline V CDR1 and CDR2: DFQATT, SNEGSKA (reference sequence). The CDR3 spans 12 residues. This chain's CDR3 is CSARGVSDTQYF. The CDR3 DNA reads TGCAGTGCTAGAGGTGTATCAGATACGCAGTATTTT.

Comment on this clonotype: One end of the junction does not line up with germline, which may come from a read error. This chain connects TRBV4-3 to TRBJ1-2; 7 bases are shared with TRBD1. The CDR3 length is 14 residues. CDR1 LGHNA and CDR2 YSLEER come from the germline V gene. CDR3 region: CASNQVAGGYGYTF. The DNA of the CDR3 is TGCGCCAGCAACCAAGTGGCAGGGGGGTATGGCTACACCTTC.

The gene calls are TRBV20-1 and TRBJ1-2; no reliable D call. Trimming shortened V by 3 bases and J by 0 bases, and 14 bases separated the two germline ends. CDR1 DFQATT and CDR2 SNEGSKA come from the germline V gene (reference sequence). This CDR3 spans 15 amino acids. In nucleotides, the CDR3 is TGCAGTGCTAGTCCCCCCCTGGGAGCTAACTATGGCTACACCTTC. Protein product: CSASPPLGANYGYTF.

V gene TRBV7-2 combines with J gene TRBJ2-1; D is ambiguous. The assigned J gene may be wrong: the sequence end matches TRBJ2-7 better. Germline CDR1 SGHTA, CDR2 FQGNSA. CDR3 size: 16 residues. CDR3 sequence (DNA): TGTGCCAGCAGCTTATTTGCTACTCGCTCCTACAATGAGCAGTACTTC. Its protein is CASSLFATRSYNEQYF.

The chain has TRBV29-1 and TRBJ2-3, with TRBD2 as a possible D gene (5 bases). Trimming took off 5 bases at V and 1 base at J, with 19 bases between the two ends. The CDR3 length is 16 residues. The germline V gene has CDR1 SQVTM and CDR2 ANQGSEA. The CDR3 loop reads CSVLGGRRRGTDTQYF. The CDR3 coding sequence is TGCAGCGTTTTAGGCGGGCGACGACGAGGCACAGATACGCAGTATTTT.

The chain joins TRBV9 to TRBJ1-2; 8 bases agree with TRBD1. The trim removed 1 base at V and 0 bases at J, leaving 11 bases unmatched. The CDR3 consists of 18 residues. CDR1 and CDR2 from the germline V gene are SGDLS and YYNGEE. Here the CDR3 reads CASSVYPGQATTNYGYTF. CDR3 nucleotide sequence: TGTGCCAGCAGCGTATACCCGGGACAGGCCACCACTAACTATGGCTACACCTTC.

This chain uses TRBV6-2 or TRBV6-3 with TRBJ2-1, with TRBD2 matching 13 bases. The J segment lost 0 bases and the V segment lost 2 bases, leaving 13 bases of the junction unmatched. The CDR3 consists of 21 residues. Looked up from germline, CDR1 is MNHEY and CDR2 is SVGEGT. CDR3: CASSYPPRTSGRIGSYNEQFF. In DNA, the CDR3 is TGTGCCAGCAGTTACCCTCCCCGGACTAGCGGGAGAATAGGCTCCTACAATGAGCAGTTCTTC.

The J gene is TRBJ2-6, the V gene TRBV7-6; D might be TRBD1 or TRBD2, each matching 5 bases. Germline values: CDR1 SGHVS, CDR2 FNYEAQ. The CDR3 runs 19 residues. Trimming removed 5 bases at V and 0 bases at J, with 20 bases between. The CDR3 reads CASSPVGGTRASGANVLTF. The CDR3, as DNA: TGTGCCAGCAGCCCAGTTGGGGGAACGAGGGCCTCTGGGGCCAACGTCCTGACTTTC.

Regarding this clonotype: This is likely a read error, given that the CDR3 carries no conserved phenylalanine or tryptophan at its end. CDR3 nucleotide sequence: TGCAGCGGTGATGGTCCGGGCGTCTATGAGCAGTTCTCC. The encoded protein is CSGDGPGVYEQFS. This chain links TRBV29-1 with TRBJ2-1; no clear D. The CDR3 loop spans 13 amino acids. The V gene lost 7 bases and the J gene lost 8 bases, with 18 bases spanning the gap. Germline CDR1 and CDR2: SQVTM and ANQGSEA.

This clonotype was counted a few times. The V and J genes are TRBV20-1 and TRBJ2-5; D unclear. V dropped 0 bases and J dropped 1 base, with 9 bases sitting between them. Germline assignment: CDR1 DFQATT and CDR2 SNEGSKA (reference sequence). This CDR3 region has 14 residues. Here the CDR3 reads CSARDPTGQETQYF. CDR3 DNA sequence: TGCAGTGCTAGAGATCCCACTGGCCAAGAGACCCAGTACTTC.

This clonotype was counted only a few times. The J gene is TRBJ1-2, the V gene TRBV11-2; weak D call: TRBD1 (5 bases). Trimming pared 1 base from V and 8 bases from J, leaving 11 bases between. This CDR3 has 13 residues. CDR1 is SGHAT and CDR2 is FQNNGV in the germline V gene. As DNA, the CDR3 is TGTGCCAGCAGCTTAGTAGGGGCCGAGGGCTACACCTTC. Translation: CASSLVGAEGYTF.

This clonotype was picked up many times. The V call is TRBV9, the J call TRBJ2-6, with D possibly TRBD1 on 6 matching bases. Germline CDR1 is SGDLS and CDR2 is YYNGEE. V gave up 0 bases and J gave up 1 base, with 14 bases separating them. The CDR3 covers 18 residues. CDR3 DNA sequence: TGTGCCAGCAGCGTAGAAGACAGGATACCTTCTGGGGCCAACGTCCTGACTTTC. Protein: CASSVEDRIPSGANVLTF.

The chain links TRBV21-1 to TRBJ2-3; TRBD1, the D gene given by the table, was not confirmed from the DNA. TRBV21-1 is labeled a pseudogene. The CDR3 is 15 amino acids. The CDR3 spells CASNPDRGYTDTQYF. The CDR3 DNA follows: TGTGCCAGCAATCCGGACAGGGGATACACAGATACGCAGTATTTT.

This clonotype was recorded a few times. This chain uses TRBV29-1 with TRBJ2-5, with 9 positions matching TRBD1. There are 16 residues in the CDR3. CDR1 is SQVTM, CDR2 ANQGSEA, per germline. The J segment lost 0 bases and the V segment lost 6 bases, leaving 11 bases of the junction unmatched. The CDR3 coding sequence is TGCAGCGTCGATAGAGCCGGGACAGGGCACCAAGAGACCCAGTACTTC. Residues: CSVDRAGTGHQETQYF.

This clonotype was recorded a few times. The chain is built from TRBV12-3 or TRBV12-4 and TRBJ2-7, with D possibly called TRBD1 or TRBD2 (6 bases each). The CDR3 covers 15 residues. Trimming pared 5 bases from V and 3 bases from J, leaving 17 bases between. Here the CDR3 reads CASSPLRGLNYEQYF. The CDR3 DNA reads as TGTGCCAGCAGTCCCCTACGGGGGCTTAACTACGAGCAGTACTTC.